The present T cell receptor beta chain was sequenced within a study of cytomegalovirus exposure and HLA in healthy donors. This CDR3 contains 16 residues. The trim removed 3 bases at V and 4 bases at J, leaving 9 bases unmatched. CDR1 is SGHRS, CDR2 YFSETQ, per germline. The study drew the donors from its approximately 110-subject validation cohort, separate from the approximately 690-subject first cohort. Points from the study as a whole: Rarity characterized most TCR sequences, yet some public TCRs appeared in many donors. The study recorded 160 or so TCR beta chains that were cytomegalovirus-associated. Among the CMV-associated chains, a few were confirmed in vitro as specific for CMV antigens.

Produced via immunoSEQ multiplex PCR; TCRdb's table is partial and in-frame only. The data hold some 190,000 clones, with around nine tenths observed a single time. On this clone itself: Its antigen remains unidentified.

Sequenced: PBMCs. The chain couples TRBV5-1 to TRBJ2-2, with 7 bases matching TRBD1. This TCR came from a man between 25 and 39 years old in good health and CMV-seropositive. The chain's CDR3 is CASSWMDRPGTGELFF. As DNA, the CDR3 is TGCGCCAGCAGCTGGATGGACAGGCCTGGCACCGGGGAGCTGTTTTTT.